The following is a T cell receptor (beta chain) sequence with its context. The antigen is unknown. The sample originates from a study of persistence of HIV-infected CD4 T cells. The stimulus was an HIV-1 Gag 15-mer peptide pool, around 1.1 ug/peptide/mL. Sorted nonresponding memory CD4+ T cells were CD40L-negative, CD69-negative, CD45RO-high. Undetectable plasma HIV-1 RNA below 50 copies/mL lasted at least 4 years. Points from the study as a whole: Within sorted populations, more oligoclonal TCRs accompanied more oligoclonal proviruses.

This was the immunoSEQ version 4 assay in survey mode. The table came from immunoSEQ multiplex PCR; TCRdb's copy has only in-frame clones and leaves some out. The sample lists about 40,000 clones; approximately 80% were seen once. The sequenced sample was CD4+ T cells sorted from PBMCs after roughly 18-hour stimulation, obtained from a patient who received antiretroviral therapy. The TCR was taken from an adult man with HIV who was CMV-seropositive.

CDR3 sequence reads: CASSYSLNYGYTF. As DNA, the CDR3 is TGTGCCAGCAGTTACTCACTAAACTATGGCTACACCTTC. This rearrangement joins TRBV6-5 to TRBJ1-2; D not certain. The CDR3 loop spans 13 amino acids. CDR1 and CDR2 (germline): MNHEY, SVGAGI. Trimming left V 0 bases short and J 2 bases short, with 4 bases between.